A selection of T cell receptor beta chains follows, all from one sample in a study of blood T cell repertoires in COVID-19. The table came from immunoSEQ multiplex PCR; TCRdb's copy has only in-frame clones and leaves some out. The sample holds approximately 200,000 clones, about 88% seen once. The specimen was peripheral blood. The origin of the receptors is a man aged 25 to 45 with acute or convalescent COVID-19. Each CDR3 is given with its conserved first and last residue. Each record gives: clone size, J gene, D gene, V gene, CDR3 DNA, CDR3 protein. A D gene is named only where the DNA matches it firmly. Clone size is not always given. Where it is, it says once, few, many or a class for expanded clones.

>once|TRBJ2-2|-|TRBV9
TGTGCCAGCAGCCTCTCCACTCATGCCGGGGAGCTGTTTTTT
CASSLSTHAGELFF
>-|TRBJ1-1|-|TRBV30
TGTGCCTGGAGTGAAGCTGGTATGAACACTGAAGCTTTCTTT
CAWSEAGMNTEAFF
>once|TRBJ1-6|-|TRBV11-2
TGTGCCAGCAGCCCGGGACAAATTAATTCACCCCTCCACTTT
CASSPGQINSPLHF
>-|TRBJ1-6|TRBD1|TRBV19
TGTGCCAGTAGTGTGACAGGGAGCTCCTATAATTCACCCCTCCACTTT
CASSVTGSSYNSPLHF
>-|TRBJ1-1|-|TRBV6-1
TGTGCCAGCAGTGCTTACAGGGAGAACACTGAAGCTTTCTTT
CASSAYRENTEAFF
>-|TRBJ1-5|-|TRBV29-1
TGCAGCGTAATAGACAGGCTCAATCAGCCCCAGCATTTT
CSVIDRLNQPQHF
>-|TRBJ2-7|-|TRBV9
TGTGCCAGCAGCGTAAGAGCGGTTACCTACGAGCAGTACTTC
CASSVRAVTYEQYF
>-|TRBJ1-1|-|TRBV7-9
TGTGCCAGCAGCTCATACCGGGACACGAACACTGAAGCTTTCTTT
CASSSYRDTNTEAFF
>-|TRBJ2-3|-|TRBV5-1
TGCGCCAGCAGCTTGCCATCGACAGACCCAGATACGCAGTATTTT
CASSLPSTDPDTQYF
>-|TRBJ2-3|-|TRBV5-1
TGCGCCAGCAGCTTGGAGAGCAATACAGATACGCAGTATTTT
CASSLESNTDTQYF
>-|TRBJ1-3|TRBD1|TRBV28
TGTGCCAGCAGTCAGCCCGGCCAGGGGGCTTCAGGAAACACCATATATTTT
CASSQPGQGASGNTIYF
>-|TRBJ2-1|TRBD2|TRBV27
TGTGCCAGCTCCCCGGGGGGTGAGCAGTTCTTC
CASSPGGEQFF
>-|TRBJ2-3|TRBD2|TRBV11-2
TGTGCCAGCAGCTTAGGACTAGCGGGAGCAGATACGCAGTATTTT
CASSLGLAGADTQYF
>-|TRBJ1-2|-|TRBV11-2
TGTGCCAGCAGCTTAGGGGGCGGCTATGGCTACACCTTC
CASSLGGGYGYTF
>-|TRBJ2-7|-|TRBV2
TGTGCCAGCAGAGAGTCTACGGGAGAATCCTACGAGCAGTACTTC
CASRESTGESYEQYF
>-|TRBJ1-2|TRBD1|TRBV18
TGTGCCAGCTCACTTGACAGGGACTATGGCTACACCTTC
CASSLDRDYGYTF
>once|TRBJ1-4|-|TRBV3-1/TRBV3-2
TGTGCCAGCAGCCCTTTCGGGGGTGGAACTAATGAAAAACTGTTTTTT
CASSPFGGGTNEKLFF
>-|TRBJ1-2|-|TRBV27
TGTGCCAGCGGTACAAACAGGGTATGGGACTATGGCTACACCTTC
CASGTNRVWDYGYTF
>-|TRBJ2-5|-|TRBV27
TGTGCCAGCAGTAACAGGGAGACCCAGTACTTC
CASSNRETQYF
>-|TRBJ2-1|-|TRBV5-6
TGTGCCAGCAACCCTGTAGGGGTTAGAATCGGGTCCTACAATGAGCAGTTCTTC
CASNPVGVRIGSYNEQFF
>few|TRBJ1-1|-|TRBV30
TGTGCCTGGAGTGTATCAGGGAAATCTGAAGCTTTCTTT
CAWSVSGKSEAFF
>-|TRBJ1-2|TRBD1|TRBV7-2
TGTGCCAGCAGCCCAGGGGGAAGAAATGGCTACACCTTC
CASSPGGRNGYTF